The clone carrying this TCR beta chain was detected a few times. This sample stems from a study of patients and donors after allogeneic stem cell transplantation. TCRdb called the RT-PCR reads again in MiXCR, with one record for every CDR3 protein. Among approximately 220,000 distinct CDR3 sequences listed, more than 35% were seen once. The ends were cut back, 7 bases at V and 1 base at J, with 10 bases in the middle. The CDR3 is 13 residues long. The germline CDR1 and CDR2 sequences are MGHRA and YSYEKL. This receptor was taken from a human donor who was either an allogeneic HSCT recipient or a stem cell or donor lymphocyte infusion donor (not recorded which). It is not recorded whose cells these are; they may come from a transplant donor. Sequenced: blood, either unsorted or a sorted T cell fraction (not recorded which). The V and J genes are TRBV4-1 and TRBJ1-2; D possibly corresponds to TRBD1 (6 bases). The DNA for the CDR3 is TGCGCCAGCACGGACAGCGATAACTATGGCTACACCTTC. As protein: CASTDSDNYGYTF.